This T cell receptor beta chain was documented in a study of CD8+ T cells in alopecia areata. At the level of the study: Scoring of severity for treated patients was based on percentage of affected scalp area.

Sequencing used cDNA as its template, made by extracting RNA and reverse transcribing it. Sequencing was performed with immunoSEQ multiplex PCR; in TCRdb, only in-frame clones are kept and a portion is missing. The table lists 120,000 to 150,000 clones, roughly 82% of them singletons. Whole-study findings and limits: Researchers report lesional scalp, most notably alopecia totalis/universalis, outstripped normal scalp in clonality.

This clone turned up a few times. Its antigen is currently unknown. CDR3 size: 13 residues. J was trimmed by 3 bases and V by 2 bases; bases with no gene match: 3. Germline V gene lookup returns CDR1 SQVTM and CDR2 ANQGSEA. The treatment here: oral pan-JAK inhibitor, 5-10 mg twice daily. This chain uses TRBV29-1 with TRBJ2-7; TRBD2 matches at 8 bases. The source is a human donor with alopecia areata. The source material was CD8+ T cells sorted from blood, sampled at week 4, from a patient treated with tofacitinib. CDR3 protein: CSVEFGGVYEQYF. The CDR3 nucleotides are TGCAGCGTTGAATTCGGGGGGGTCTACGAGCAGTACTTC.